These T cell receptor beta chains were read from a single sample in a study of shared clonotypes between healthy human individuals. Using immunoSEQ multiplex PCR, the repertoire was profiled, and TCRdb retains in-frame clones only, with some absent. The sample has about 2 million clones; roughly 96% are singletons. The sample taken for sequencing was naive CD4+ T cells sorted from blood. These receptors originate from a man younger than 35 in good health. Both conserved end residues are part of each CDR3. Each record gives: D gene, V gene, J gene, CDR3 DNA, CDR3 protein. A D gene is named only where the DNA matches it firmly.

d_gene: NA
v_gene: TRBV5-1
j_gene: TRBJ2-5
CDR3nt: TGCGCCAGCAGCTTGTCGGTAGCGAGTCTCCAAGAGACCCAGTACTTC
CDR3aa: CASSLSVASLQETQYF

d_gene: TRBD1
v_gene: TRBV18
j_gene: TRBJ1-1
CDR3nt: TGTGCCAGCTCAAGACGGACAGGGGACGCCACTGAAGCTTTCTTT
CDR3aa: CASSRRTGDATEAFF

d_gene: NA
v_gene: TRBV4-3
j_gene: TRBJ1-2
CDR3nt: TGCGCCAGCAGCCAAGCCGGGGACCCTAACTATGGCTACACCTTC
CDR3aa: CASSQAGDPNYGYTF

d_gene: NA
v_gene: TRBV27
j_gene: TRBJ2-7
CDR3nt: TGTGCCAGCAGTTTAACGGGGGATCCTTATGAGCAGTACTTC
CDR3aa: CASSLTGDPYEQYF

d_gene: NA
v_gene: TRBV7-9
j_gene: TRBJ2-7
CDR3nt: TGTGCCAGCAGCCAGTCCGGGACGGTTGCCTACGAGCAGTACTTC
CDR3aa: CASSQSGTVAYEQYF

d_gene: TRBD2
v_gene: TRBV9
j_gene: TRBJ2-2
CDR3nt: TGTGCCAGCAGCAAGACGGGAGGGAACACCGGGGAGCTGTTTTTT
CDR3aa: CASSKTGGNTGELFF

d_gene: NA
v_gene: TRBV6-5
j_gene: TRBJ1-1
CDR3nt: TGTGCCAGCAGACCTAAGGACGGAAACACTGAAGCTTTCTTT
CDR3aa: CASRPKDGNTEAFF

d_gene: NA
v_gene: TRBV12-5
j_gene: TRBJ1-1
CDR3nt: TGTGCTAGTGGGAGGGTCCGGGACACTGAAGCTTTCTTT
CDR3aa: CASGRVRDTEAFF

d_gene: TRBD1
v_gene: TRBV5-1
j_gene: TRBJ2-7
CDR3nt: TGCGCCAGCAGGGGCGGGACAGGGGGCTACTACGAGCAGTACTTC
CDR3aa: CASRGGTGGYYEQYF

d_gene: TRBD1
v_gene: TRBV5-1
j_gene: TRBJ1-1
CDR3nt: TGCGCCAGCAGCTCGGGACAGACAAACACTGAAGCTTTCTTT
CDR3aa: CASSSGQTNTEAFF

d_gene: TRBD1
v_gene: TRBV25-1
j_gene: TRBJ1-2
CDR3nt: TGTGCCAGCAGTGAACCATCTGGACAGGGGGAGGGCTACACCTTC
CDR3aa: CASSEPSGQGEGYTF